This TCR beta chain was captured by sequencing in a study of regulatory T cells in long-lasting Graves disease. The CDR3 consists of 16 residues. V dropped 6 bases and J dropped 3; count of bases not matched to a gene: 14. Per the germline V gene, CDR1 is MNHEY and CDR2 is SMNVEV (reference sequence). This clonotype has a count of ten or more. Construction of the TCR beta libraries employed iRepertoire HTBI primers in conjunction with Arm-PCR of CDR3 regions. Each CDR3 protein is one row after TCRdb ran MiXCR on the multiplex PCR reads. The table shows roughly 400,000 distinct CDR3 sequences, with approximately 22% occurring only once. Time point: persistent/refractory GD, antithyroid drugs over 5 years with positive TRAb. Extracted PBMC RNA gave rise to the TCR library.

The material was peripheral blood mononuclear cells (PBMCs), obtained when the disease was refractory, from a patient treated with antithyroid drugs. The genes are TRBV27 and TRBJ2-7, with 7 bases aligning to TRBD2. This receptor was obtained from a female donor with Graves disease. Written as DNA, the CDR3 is TGTGCCAGCAGGGAGCGGGATGGGAGGGCCATCTACGAGCAGTACTTC. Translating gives CASRERDGRAIYEQYF.